A selection of T cell receptor beta chains follows, all from one sample in a study of CD8+CD57+ T cells in acquired aplastic anemia. TCRdb re-called the reads through MiXCR, storing one row per CDR3 protein. Of a few hundred thousand distinct CDR3 sequences listed, roughly 50% are singletons. Specimen: sorted CD4+, CD8+, or CD8+CD57+ T cells (not recorded which) from PBMCs. Source of these receptors: a human donor with severe aplastic anemia or a healthy control (not recorded which). Each CDR3 is given without its conserved first and last residue. Size is omitted from some rows. Given values are once, few, many or a class for expanded clones.

v_call,j_call,clone_size,cdr3_aa
TRBV15,TRBJ1-4,-,ATRGGEGSVF
TRBV20-1,TRBJ2-1,-,SARLASGGNEQF
TRBV15,TRBJ2-5,-,ATSRGQSQETQY
TRBV6-5,TRBJ1-1,many,ASSRQGPSTEAF
TRBV7-8,TRBJ1-6,many,ASSPLLGNSPLH
TRBV19,TRBJ1-5,-,ARGGGQGCQPQH
TRBV7-6,TRBJ2-7,few,ASSSRTIYEQY
TRBV5-4,TRBJ1-1,many,ASSQQGLNTEAL
TRBV5-6,TRBJ1-2,many,ASSLPGAPTNYGYT
TRBV11-2,TRBJ2-5,-,ACSLAWGQEETQY
TRBV15,TRBJ1-2,-,ATSRDQNRDREGYT
TRBV10-2,TRBJ1-2,few,ASSITKDSYGYT
TRBV5-6,TRBJ2-7,-,ASSPSPGLAGSGSYEQY
TRBV7-2,TRBJ2-2,-,ASSRKPGQGGTGELF
TRBV9,TRBJ2-5,few,ASSALAGGWGETQY
TRBV29-1,TRBJ1-6,-,SVQTDFNSPLH